What follows describes a single TCR beta chain. Which antigen it targets is not known. No much larger clone exists at a distance of one base, and base qualities are not known. This sample is part of a study of T cell clonotyping in hematopoietic cell transplantation (dated by TCRdb to the early 2020s). Regarding the complete study: In the study, 140 or so blood samples were gathered from 40 or so consecutive transplant recipients and their related donors. Patient recruitment ran from late 2015 to January 2017, and follow-up continued until late 2020 or death. On the study overall, not on this receptor specifically: Donor and pretransplant recipient Inverse Simpson Index values predicted broader posttransplant TCR repertoire diversity. After transplant, TCR diversity in recipients dropped, and pathologically expanded clonotypes climbed progressively between day 30 and day 180. Just a small fraction of recipient repertoires overlapped with donor repertoires, and more than 95% appeared de novo at the given depth. Sample size was limited, and cells were not sorted, so CD4 and CD8 repertoire contributions could not be separated.

At the junction V is shortened by 4 bases and J by 0 bases, with 6 bases in between. Counted from cysteine to phenylalanine, this CDR3 has 13 amino acids. CDR3 DNA is the only sequence kept; it has 39 bases, read in frame from the first base. As encoded in the germline V gene, CDR1 is SQVTM while CDR2 is ANQGSEA. The immunoSEQ assay, a bias-controlled multiplex PCR with V- and J-specific primers, was used to amplify TCR beta CDR3 regions from genomic DNA. A proprietary barcode and Illumina adapter sequences were added to the CDR3 amplicons in a second PCR step. An Illumina MiSeq instrument was used to sequence the CDR3 libraries. The original pipeline was this. Export and quality control were handled in immunoSEQ Analyzer 3.0, while downstream analyses relied on R Bioconductor and Immunarch. Repertoire metrics were calculated using only productive rearrangements within the normalized downsampled data set. Pathologically expanded clonotypes were defined as those larger than 5 templates in the normalized cohort. The Inverse Simpson Index served as the measure of repertoire diversity. To capture all clonotypes, the CMV-specificity analyses were run on the non-normalized data set. The table comes from immuneACCESS by way of TCRdb, which keeps in-frame sequences with V and J called. Part of the clones is missing from these tables; in studies checked, under half for an unresolved V gene and the rest for unknown reasons. That table gives V, J and clone size, and the DNA gave D and trimming. The sample table lists 55,000 to 70,000 clones, around 94% of them with a count of one. The top ten clones comprise under 2% of the sample.

Related transplant donors provided blood samples for TCR beta sequencing. Using Nuclei Lysis Solution, genomic DNA was extracted from unfractionated peripheral blood mononuclear cells that were either fresh or cryopreserved. Material: peripheral blood mononuclear cells. The V gene is TRBV29-1 and the J gene is TRBJ2-2, with the identity of the D gene unclear. This receptor was obtained from a man aged 50-59 years in good health. Some clones in this sample may be carry-over from other donors' samples. CDR3 loop: CSVVAANTGELFF. The DNA sequence is TGCAGCGTTGTGGCGGCGAACACCGGGGAGCTGTTTTTT.